This T cell receptor beta chain was recovered during a study of T-cell reconstitution after alpha-beta-depleted transplantation in children. CDR1 is MNHEY and CDR2 is SVGEGT in the germline V gene. The ends lost 6 bases at V and 0 bases at J; junction bases unmatched: 19. CDR3 length: 21 residues. Findings and limits, study-wide: Several hundred expanded graft clones reportedly gave rise to the alpha-beta T cells present about two months after transplant.

At least ten counts were recorded for this clonotype. The antigen remains unidentified. Library preparation (for TCRbeta) was performed with unique molecular identifiers. TCRdb reanalysed the PCR reads using MiXCR and keeps one entry per CDR3 protein. The repertoire holds 200,000 to 250,000 distinct CDR3 sequences, 8.2% seen once, with 5% to 7% in the top ten. The rearrangement joins TRBV6-2 or TRBV6-3 to TRBJ1-6; TRBD1 matches at 8 bases. The sequence came from a male patient under 18 who had a stem cell transplant for acute lymphoblastic leukemia, so the T cells may come from the graft donor. The sample was PBMCs, mostly from graft donor cells, taken 180 days after TCRalphabeta/CD19-depleted stem cell transplant. The CDR3 sequence is CASRWELAGGALFSYNSPLHF. The DNA of the CDR3 is TGTGCCAGCAGGTGGGAGCTCGCAGGGGGCGCCTTGTTCTCCTATAATTCACCCCTCCACTTT.